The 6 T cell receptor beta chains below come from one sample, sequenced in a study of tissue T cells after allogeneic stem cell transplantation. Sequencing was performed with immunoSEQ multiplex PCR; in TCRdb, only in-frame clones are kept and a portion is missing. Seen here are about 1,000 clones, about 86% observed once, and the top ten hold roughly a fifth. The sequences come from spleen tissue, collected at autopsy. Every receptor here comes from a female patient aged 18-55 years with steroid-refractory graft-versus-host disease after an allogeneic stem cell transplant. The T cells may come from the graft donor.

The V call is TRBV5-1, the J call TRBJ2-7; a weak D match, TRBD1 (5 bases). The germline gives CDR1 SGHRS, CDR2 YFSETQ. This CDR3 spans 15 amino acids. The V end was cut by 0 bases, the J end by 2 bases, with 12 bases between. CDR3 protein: CASSLGGRRAYEQYF. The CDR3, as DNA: TGCGCCAGCAGCTTGGGGGGCCGTCGCGCCTACGAGCAGTACTTC. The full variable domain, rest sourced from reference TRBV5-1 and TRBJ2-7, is KAGVTQTPRYLIKTRGQQVTLSCSPISGHRSVSWYQQTPGQGLQFLFEYFSETQRNKGNFPGRFSGRQFSNSRSEMNVSTLELGDSALYLCASSLGGRRAYEQYFGPGTRLTVT.

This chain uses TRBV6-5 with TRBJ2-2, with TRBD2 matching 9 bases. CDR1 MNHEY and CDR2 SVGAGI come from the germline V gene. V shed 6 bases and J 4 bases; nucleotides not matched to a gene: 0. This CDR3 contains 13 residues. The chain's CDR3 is CASRRGGTGELFF. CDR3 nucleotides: TGTGCCAGCAGGCGGGGGGGCACCGGGGAGCTGTTTTTT.

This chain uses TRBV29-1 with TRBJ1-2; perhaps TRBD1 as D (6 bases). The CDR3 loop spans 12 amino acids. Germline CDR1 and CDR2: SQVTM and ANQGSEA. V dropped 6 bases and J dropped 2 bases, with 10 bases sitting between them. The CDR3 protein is CSVSDRNYGYTF. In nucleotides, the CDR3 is TGCAGCGTCTCTGACAGGAACTATGGCTACACCTTC.

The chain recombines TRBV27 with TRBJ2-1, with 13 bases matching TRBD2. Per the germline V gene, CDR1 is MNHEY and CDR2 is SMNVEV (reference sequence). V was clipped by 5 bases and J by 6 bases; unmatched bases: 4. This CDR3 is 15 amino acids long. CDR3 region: CASSPGLAGRNEQFF. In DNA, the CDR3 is TGTGCCAGCAGTCCGGGACTAGCGGGGCGCAATGAGCAGTTCTTC.

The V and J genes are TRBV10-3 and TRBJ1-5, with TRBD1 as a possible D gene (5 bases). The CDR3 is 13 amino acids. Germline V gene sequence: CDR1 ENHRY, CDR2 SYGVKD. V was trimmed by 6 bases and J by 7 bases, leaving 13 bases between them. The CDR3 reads CAIRAWDGQPQHF. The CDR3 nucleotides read TGTGCCATCAGGGCCTGGGACGGGCAGCCCCAGCATTTT.

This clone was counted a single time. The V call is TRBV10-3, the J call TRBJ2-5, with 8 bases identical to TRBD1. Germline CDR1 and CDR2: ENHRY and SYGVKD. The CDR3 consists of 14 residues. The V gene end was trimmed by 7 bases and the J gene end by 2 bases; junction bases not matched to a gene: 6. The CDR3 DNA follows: TGTGCCATCAAGGGGACAGGTTTTCAAGAGACCCAGTACTTC. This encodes CAIKGTGFQETQYF.